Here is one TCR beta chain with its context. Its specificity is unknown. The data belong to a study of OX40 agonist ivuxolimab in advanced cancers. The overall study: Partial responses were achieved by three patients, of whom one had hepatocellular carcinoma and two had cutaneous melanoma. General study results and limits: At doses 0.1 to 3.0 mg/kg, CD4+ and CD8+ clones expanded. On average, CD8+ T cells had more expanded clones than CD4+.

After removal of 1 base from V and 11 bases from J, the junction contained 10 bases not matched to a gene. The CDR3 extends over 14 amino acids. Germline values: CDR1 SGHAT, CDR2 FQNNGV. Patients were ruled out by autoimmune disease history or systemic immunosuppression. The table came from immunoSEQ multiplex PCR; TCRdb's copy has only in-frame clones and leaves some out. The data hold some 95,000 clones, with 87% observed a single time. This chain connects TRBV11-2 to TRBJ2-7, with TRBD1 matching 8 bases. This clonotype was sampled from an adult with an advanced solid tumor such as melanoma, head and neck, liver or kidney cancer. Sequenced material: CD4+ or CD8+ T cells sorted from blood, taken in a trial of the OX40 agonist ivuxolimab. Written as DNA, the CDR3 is TGTGCCAGCAGCTTAGCTCGGCAGGGGGCAAGGGAGTACTTC. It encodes CASSLARQGAREYF.